This T cell receptor (beta chain) was sequenced for a study of shared clonotypes between healthy human individuals. Study as a whole: The donors, two women and a few men, were aged 18 to 49. Study-wide results and caveats: Owing to a small donor count, the genetic and exposure-history diversity represented was limited. Tissue TCR repertoires likely differ from these blood-only repertoires.

The CDR3 covers 14 residues. V was pared by 8 bases and J by 5 bases, with 6 bases of the junction left unmatched. Germline loops: CDR1 ENHRY, CDR2 SYGVKD. Profiled with immunoSEQ multiplex PCR; TCRdb holds only in-frame clones, not every one. This table holds 450,000 to 500,000 clones, approximately 78% found once. In regard to this clone: Its antigen is currently unknown.

This clonotype originated in a woman aged 40 to 49 in good health. Some clones in this sample may be carry-over from other donors' samples. The chain couples TRBV10-3 to TRBJ1-4; 9 bases match TRBD1. The sequencing sample was made of PBMCs. CDR3: CAISQGQGNEKLFF. The CDR3 DNA reads as TGTGCCATCTCCCAGGGACAGGGCAATGAAAAACTGTTTTTT.